This TCR beta chain was sequenced in a study of shared T cell receptors in the human thymus (dated by TCRdb to the early 2020s). About the investigation overall: The study examined how the human thymus generates shared, self-reactive T-cell receptor alpha chains.

With regard to this clone: Its binding antigen is unknown. Base quality data are lacking; no much larger clone is found one base away.

The receptor library was made with the immunoSEQ multiplex PCR assay. Here the immuneACCESS table is served through TCRdb, limited to in-frame sequences with V and J called. Missing clones are a known gap in these copies; in checked studies unresolved V genes cover under half, and the rest lacks a known reason. For this sample the table gives about 540,000 clones, of which about four fifths were detected only once. The ten largest make up about 0.014% of the sample. CDR1 SGHNT and CDR2 YYREEE were looked up in the germline V gene (reference sequence). Reading from cysteine to phenylalanine, the CDR3 counts 14 amino acids. Of all the DNA, just the CDR3 is kept, 42 bases in frame from base 1. Trimming leaves V shorter by 1 base and J shorter by 2 bases, with the junction holding 0 bases beyond the gene matches. The data also belong to a second study, concerning human thymus T cells. Per the second study: Immunologically healthy infants undergoing open corrective cardiac surgery for congenital heart defects in Finland were used as donors. Thymus tissue was obtained as surgical resects removed during corrective cardiac surgery. Both the thymic and the peripheral blood repertoires appeared to show biased V and J gene segment usage. The related research reported highly overlapping thymic TCR repertoires among unrelated individuals. The study characterized TCR alpha and beta repertoires from about 8 infant thymus samples and a few related peripheral blood samples. Donor ages ranged from roughly 7 to 250 days, and the cohort comprised five to seven male and a couple of female infants. After being mechanically released from the tissue, thymocytes were kept at -70 degrees C in pellets of about 8.5-30 million cells. Genomic DNA was extracted from frozen cell pellets with a QIAsymphony instrument. Using the immunoSEQ multiplex PCR assay, the TCRB and TCRAD loci were amplified from a standardized quantity of quality-controlled genomic DNA. The amplicons spanned the V(D)J region and were long enough to cover the CDR3 and allow V and J genes to be identified. The commercial immunoSEQ service was used to sequence amplicons on an Illumina platform. Primer bias and sequencing errors were corrected using previously described methods, and TCRAD and TCRB definitions followed the IMGT database. The repertoires were analysed using immunoSEQ Analyzer 3.0 and VDJTools for basic statistics, V/J segment usage, diversity estimates, rarefaction and pairwise overlap. To estimate diversity, the Chao1, ChaoE, Efron-Thisted, Shannon and inverse Simpson indices were applied, and diversity was also estimated on datasets down-sampled to the smallest sample. For repertoire overlap, CDR3 nucleotide sequence, V gene and J gene had to match strictly, and clustering was done by Jaccard-based multidimensional scaling. Thymus samples yielded on average approximately 800,000 unique TCRB clonotypes, compared with 65,000 to 100,000 from blood samples.

The receptor comes from a boy under three years old with a congenital heart defect. Donor details come from another sample of the same person, matched by shared clones. The sample consisted of thymocytes. In this chain, TRBV5-4 is recombined with TRBJ2-7; TRBD2 agrees with 10 junctional bases. In nucleotides, the sequence is TGTGCCAGCAGCTTGACTAGCGGGGCCTACGAGCAGTACTTC. It is translated as CASSLTSGAYEQYF.